A single sample gave rise to the 26 T cell receptor beta chains below, sequenced in a study of cytomegalovirus exposure and HLA in healthy donors. PCR involved 60 Vbeta and 13 Jbeta primers. This table comes from immunoSEQ multiplex PCR, and its TCRdb copy is limited to in-frame clones, with some not included. The sample yields about 150,000 clones, approximately 84% seen once. Material for sequencing was PBMCs. These receptors originate from a man aged 18-30 years in good health and CMV-seronegative.

The sample holds a few counts of this clone. The J gene is TRBJ2-2, the V gene TRBV9, with 7 bases fitting TRBD1. In germline, CDR1 is SGDLS, CDR2 YYNGEE. Trimming cost V 4 bases and J 4 bases; bases outside gene matches: 7. CDR3 length: 15 amino acids. CDR3 DNA sequence: TGTGCCAGCAGCTTAACAGGGGCGGTCACCGGGGAGCTGTTTTTT. It specifies CASSLTGAVTGELFF.

The table lists this clone with a few counts. The rearrangement joins TRBV7-9 to TRBJ2-1; TRBD2 might be the D (6 bases). The V gene lost 5 bases and the J gene lost 7 bases, with 18 bases spanning the gap. This CDR3 comprises 15 residues. Germline loops: CDR1 SEHNR, CDR2 FQNEAQ (reference sequence). CDR3 DNA sequence: TGTGCCAGCAGCCTGGCCGGGGACTGGGGAAATGAGCAGTTCTTC. Its translation: CASSLAGDWGNEQFF.

The rearrangement links TRBV14 to TRBJ2-1; no definite D call. The germline CDR1 and CDR2 sequences are SGHDN and FVKESK. V lost 2 bases and J lost 6, with 14 bases in between. This CDR3 has 15 amino acids. CDR3 loop: CASSQWPVAINEQFF. The DNA for the CDR3 is TGTGCCAGCAGCCAATGGCCAGTAGCCATCAATGAGCAGTTCTTC.

The rearrangement uses TRBV23-1 and TRBJ2-7; D is possibly TRBD1 (6 bases). TRBV23-1 is annotated as an ORF whose role is uncertain. The CDR3 length is 16 residues. V lost 2 bases to trimming and J lost 2 bases, with 16 bases between them. The CDR3 DNA follows: TGCGCCAGCAGTCAAGAGACAGGTATGATAACCTACGAGCAGTACTTC. It specifies CASSQETGMITYEQYF.

This clone came up once. This chain joins TRBV5-1 and TRBJ2-5; D possibly corresponds to TRBD1 (6 bases). The CDR3 is made up of 15 amino acids. From germline, CDR1 is SGHRS and CDR2 YFSETQ. The V gene lost 4 bases and the J gene lost 2 bases, with 15 bases spanning the gap. Here the CDR3 reads CASSLGAGRQETQYF. The CDR3, as DNA: TGCGCCAGCAGCCTGGGGGCAGGCCGGCAAGAGACCCAGTACTTC.

CDR3 in DNA: TGTGCCAGCAGCCAAGTGGGGGGAGATCACGAGCAGTACTTC. Protein product: CASSQVGGDHEQYF. The chain combines TRBV27 with TRBJ2-5; weak D call: TRBD2 (6 bases). The DNA end lines up better with TRBJ2-7; the J call may be wrong. The CDR3 extends over 14 amino acids. Germline CDR1 and CDR2: MNHEY and SMNVEV (reference sequence).

The chain recombines TRBV7-2 with TRBJ2-4, with D unclear. The CDR3 covers 13 residues. The germline V and J ends were trimmed by 1 base and 6 bases, with 7 bases remaining between them. Germline loops: CDR1 SGHTA, CDR2 FQGNSA. This chain's CDR3 is CASSLGSVNIQYF. The CDR3 bases are TGTGCCAGCAGCTTAGGGTCAGTAAACATTCAGTACTTC.

This rearrangement joins TRBV2 to TRBJ1-1; weak D call: TRBD1 (5 bases). The CDR3 consists of 15 residues. Between the trimmed V and J ends, which lost 5 bases and 2 bases, there was a span of 15 bases. Germline V gene lookup returns CDR1 SNHLY and CDR2 FYNNEI. CDR3 nucleotide sequence: TGTGCCAGCAGTACCCGAGGTGGGGCCAACACTGAAGCTTTCTTT. Its translation: CASSTRGGANTEAFF.

The chain is built from TRBV6-1 and TRBJ1-1, with a tentative D call TRBD1 (5 bases). Germline V lookup: CDR1 MNHNS, CDR2 SASEGT. The V end lost 7 bases, the J end lost 6 bases, and 15 bases lay between the germline ends. The CDR3 extends over 13 amino acids. CDR3 loop: CASTETVHSEAFF. The DNA of the CDR3 is TGTGCCAGCACTGAGACAGTCCACTCTGAAGCTTTCTTT.

In this sample, this clone turned up once. The gene calls are TRBV2 and TRBJ2-4; D unclear. Germline-derived CDR1 and CDR2 are SNHLY and FYNNEI. This CDR3 has 13 amino acids. Trimming removed 4 bases from V and 6 bases from J, with 10 bases in between. CDR3: CASSVRPGNIQYF. CDR3 sequence (DNA): TGTGCCAGCAGTGTACGCCCAGGAAACATTCAGTACTTC.

The J gene is TRBJ2-7, the V gene TRBV19, with 8 nucleotides matching TRBD2. CDR1 and CDR2 from the germline V gene are LNHDA and SQIVND (reference sequence). This CDR3 is 15 amino acids long. V was pared by 5 bases and J by 0 bases, with 6 bases of the junction left unmatched. Here the CDR3 DNA reads TGTGCCAGTAGTTGGAAGCGGGGGACCTCCTACGAGCAGTACTTC. Encoded protein: CASSWKRGTSYEQYF.

This clone was observed a few times. The chain combines TRBV5-1 with TRBJ1-4; 9 nucleotides line up with TRBD1. This CDR3 has 14 amino acids. The J segment lost 8 bases and the V segment lost 4 bases, leaving 6 bases of the junction unmatched. Germline V CDR1 and CDR2: SGHRS, YFSETQ. CDR3 in DNA: TGCGCCAGCAGCCCCGGGACAGGGAAAGAAAAACTGTTTTTT. It encodes CASSPGTGKEKLFF.

The chain combines TRBV7-9 with TRBJ1-4; TRBD1 matches at 10 bases. CDR3 length: 15 residues. After removal of 3 bases from V and 6 bases from J, the junction contained 4 bases not matched to a gene. Germline loops: CDR1 SEHNR, CDR2 FQNEAQ (reference sequence). The CDR3 DNA is TGTGCCAGCAGCTTGACCGGGACAGGGGATGAAAAACTGTTTTTT. Protein: CASSLTGTGDEKLFF.

In this sample, this clone turned up many times. The rearrangement links TRBV28 to TRBJ2-7; 11 bases map to TRBD1. This CDR3 has 15 amino acids. Germline V gene data show CDR1 as MDHEN and CDR2 as SYDVKM. After removal of 7 bases from V and 4 bases from J, the junction contained 9 bases not matched to a gene. CDR3 residues: CASKPPGQGGYEQYF. DNA for the CDR3: TGTGCCAGCAAACCCCCGGGACAGGGGGGTTACGAGCAGTACTTC. The complete variable domain, with remaining parts taken from reference TRBV28 and TRBJ2-7, reads DVKVTQSSRYLVKRTGEKVFLECVQDMDHENMFWYRQDPGLGLRLIYFSYDVKMKEKGDIPEGYSVSREKKERFSLILESASTNQTSMYLCASKPPGQGGYEQYFGPGTRLTVT.

V gene TRBV6-6 combines with J gene TRBJ1-6; 8 bases fit TRBD1. The CDR3 is 13 amino acids. Germline V gene data show CDR1 as MNHNY and CDR2 as SVGAGI (reference sequence). J gave up 10 bases and V 11 bases, and 10 bases lay outside the gene matches. The CDR3 DNA reads as TGTGCCGGTCAGGCAGGGGGCGACTCACCCCTCCACTTT. This sequence encodes CAGQAGGDSPLHF.

The gene calls are TRBV12-5 and TRBJ1-2, with unresolved D. The germline V and J ends were trimmed by 0 bases and 8 bases, with 16 bases remaining between them. Germline CDR1 reads LGHNT; CDR2 reads FRNRAP. CDR3 length: 15 amino acids. CDR3 protein: CASGLVLGRGVGYTF. The CDR3 DNA sequence: TGTGCTAGTGGTTTGGTACTAGGCAGAGGAGTGGGCTACACCTTC.

This clone has more than one count but fewer than ten. V is TRBV6-6 and J is TRBJ1-1, with 7 positions matching TRBD1. Trimming took 6 bases from V and 6 from J; bases not matched to a gene: 4. The CDR3 has 12 residues. Germline V gene sequence: CDR1 MNHNY, CDR2 SVGAGI (reference sequence). The CDR3 region is CASSNRGPEAFF. The CDR3 coding sequence is TGTGCCAGCAGCAACAGGGGCCCTGAAGCTTTCTTT.

This sequence joins TRBV5-1 and TRBJ1-5; TRBD1 might be the D (6 bases). This CDR3 has 14 amino acids. The germline CDR1 and CDR2 sequences are SGHRS and YFSETQ. V shed 1 base and J shed 5 bases, with 10 bases lying between them. CDR3 amino acids: CASSLTGHDQPQHF. The CDR3 bases are TGCGCCAGCAGCTTGACAGGGCACGATCAGCCCCAGCATTTT.

This clone was recorded only once. The V gene is TRBV18, the J gene TRBJ2-5; no clear D. CDR1 and CDR2 from the germline V gene are KGHSH and LQKENI. This CDR3 has 13 amino acids. Deletions cut 3 bases from V and 8 bases from J, with 13 bases between. The CDR3 DNA reads as TGTGCCAGCTCACCGGCACTACTTAGAACCCAGTACTTC. Residues: CASSPALLRTQYF.

V usage is TRBV7-9 and J usage is TRBJ2-1; 8 bases line up with TRBD2. The CDR3 is 14 amino acids. The V gene's germline CDR1 is SEHNR and CDR2 FQNEAQ (reference sequence). With 6 bases clipped from V and 8 bases from J, the junction kept 9 bases outside the gene matches. The CDR3 region is CASRPGGAVYEQFF. In DNA, the CDR3 is TGTGCCAGCAGACCCGGGGGGGCTGTATATGAGCAGTTCTTC.

CDR3 region: CASRGRDTYSNQPQHF. CDR3 in DNA: TGTGCCAGCAGGGGCCGGGACACCTATAGCAATCAGCCCCAGCATTTT. The chain recombines TRBV28 with TRBJ1-5; the D gene is possibly TRBD1 (6 bases). Trimming pared 6 bases from V and 0 bases from J, leaving 15 bases between. In germline, CDR1 is MDHEN, CDR2 SYDVKM. The CDR3 runs 16 residues.

The chain couples TRBV5-1 to TRBJ1-1; TRBD1 matches at 7 bases. CDR1 is SGHRS and CDR2 is YFSETQ in the germline V gene. V was clipped by 5 bases and J by 4 bases; unmatched bases: 5. The CDR3 totals 13 residues. The DNA of the CDR3 is TGCGCCAGCAGTTATACAGGGGCCACTGAAGCTTTCTTT. Amino acid sequence: CASSYTGATEAFF.

This clone came up once. The genes are TRBV27 and TRBJ1-6; 11 bases are a match to TRBD1. Germline CDR1 reads MNHEY; CDR2 reads SMNVEV (reference sequence). With V trimmed by 6 bases and J by 7 bases, 5 bases remained unmatched. This CDR3 comprises 15 residues. CDR3 in amino acids: CASSRWDRGNSPLHF. The CDR3, as DNA: TGTGCCAGCAGCCGCTGGGACAGGGGGAATTCACCCCTCCACTTT.

This CDR3 reads CASSFRQGQETQYF. Here the CDR3 DNA reads TGTGCCAGCAGTTTCCGGCAGGGACAAGAGACCCAGTACTTC. The genes are TRBV28 and TRBJ2-5, with a weak D call TRBD1 (5 bases). This CDR3 contains 14 residues. The germline gives CDR1 MDHEN, CDR2 SYDVKM. Trimming removed 3 bases from V and 2 bases from J, with 10 bases in between.

With respect to this clone: At one boundary the junction diverges from the germline segment, which might be a read error. Other nucleotide sequences from this sample produce the same CDR3. The chain couples TRBV6-5 to TRBJ1-1; D may be TRBD1 (6 bases). The CDR3 totals 16 residues. Germline lookup yields CDR1 MNHEY and CDR2 SVGAGI. The CDR3 bases are TGTGCCAGCAGTTACCTGCAGGGGCGAGGGAACACTGAAGCCTTCTTT. Translation gives CASSYLQGRGNTEAFF.

The chain links TRBV30 to TRBJ2-1, with unresolved D. The germline V gene has CDR1 GTSNPN and CDR2 SVGIG (reference sequence). Trimming cost V 2 bases and J 0 bases, with 8 bases left between them. The CDR3 has 14 residues. The DNA for the CDR3 is TGTGCCTGGAGTCGTACAGTCTCCTACAATGAGCAGTTCTTC. Its protein is CAWSRTVSYNEQFF. Drawing the rest from reference TRBV30 and TRBJ2-1, the complete variable domain is SQTIHQWPATLVQPVGSPLSLECTVEGTSNPNLYWYRQAAGRGLQLLFYSVGIGQISSEVPQNLSASRPQDRQFILSSKKLLLSDSGFYLCAWSRTVSYNEQFFGPGTRLTVL.